The next 11 T cell receptor beta chains were all read from a single sample in a study of blood T cell repertoires in COVID-19. Here immunoSEQ multiplex PCR was the method, and the copy in TCRdb shows in-frame clones only, minus some. The sample contains about 140,000 clones, approximately 89% of which appear only once. The sequenced sample consisted of peripheral blood. These receptors came from a human donor in a cohort sampled during active COVID-19.

CDR3 in amino acids: CASSVGGTNYGYTF. The CDR3 DNA reads TGTGCCAGCAGCGTAGGAGGGACTAACTATGGCTACACCTTC. The chain links TRBV9 to TRBJ1-2; D not resolved. Germline V CDR1 and CDR2: SGDLS, YYNGEE. The CDR3 runs to 14 residues. The V end was cut by 0 bases, the J end by 0 bases, with 6 bases between.

DNA of the CDR3: TGTGCCAGCAGACGGGACAGGGGTAGGGGTGAGCAGTTCTTC. Residues: CASRRDRGRGEQFF. The chain couples TRBV6-5 to TRBJ2-1; 10 bases are a match to TRBD1. CDR1 is MNHEY and CDR2 is SVGAGI in the germline V gene. The CDR3 is 14 amino acids. V lost 6 bases, J lost 9 bases, and 8 bases stayed unmatched.

The chain is built from TRBV10-3 and TRBJ1-1; 7 bases are shared with TRBD1. The CDR3 is made up of 15 amino acids. CDR1 and CDR2 from the germline V gene are ENHRY and SYGVKD. After removal of 2 bases from V and 8 bases from J, the junction contained 11 bases not matched to a gene. The DNA of the CDR3 is TGTGCCATCAGTGAGGGGATACAGGGGCCACCCGAAGCTTTCTTT. This translates into CAISEGIQGPPEAFF.

This rearrangement joins TRBV5-1 to TRBJ1-2; no clear D gene. V lost 4 bases to trimming and J lost 1 base, with 17 bases between them. Germline V CDR1 and CDR2: SGHRS, YFSETQ. This CDR3 comprises 16 residues. CDR3 sequence: CASSPYSSGSNYGYTF. The CDR3 DNA reads as TGCGCCAGCAGCCCCTATAGTTCTGGGAGTAACTATGGCTACACCTTC. Full variable domain (remainder filled in from reference TRBV5-1 and TRBJ1-2): KAGVTQTPRYLIKTRGQQVTLSCSPISGHRSVSWYQQTPGQGLQFLFEYFSETQRNKGNFPGRFSGRQFSNSRSEMNVSTLELGDSALYLCASSPYSSGSNYGYTFGSGTRLTVV.

The CDR3 loop is CASSLGLADEQYF. The CDR3 nucleotides read TGTGCCAGCAGTTTAGGACTAGCGGACGAGCAGTACTTC. The chain recombines TRBV6-2 or TRBV6-3 with TRBJ2-7; the match to TRBD2 covers 10 bases. The V gene's germline CDR1 is MNHEY and CDR2 SVGEGT. The CDR3 is 13 amino acids. The trim removed 4 bases at V and 5 bases at J, leaving 2 bases unmatched.

The chain combines TRBV18 with TRBJ2-7, with 10 bases matching TRBD1. V gave up 1 base and J gave up 5 bases; unmatched junction bases: 5. Germline CDR1 is KGHSH and CDR2 is LQKENI. This CDR3 spans 15 amino acids. The CDR3 here is CASSPQGQGLDEQYF. The CDR3 DNA sequence: TGTGCCAGCTCACCACAGGGACAGGGGTTGGACGAGCAGTACTTC.

This chain uses TRBV3-1 (or the pseudogene TRBV3-2) with TRBJ2-1; TRBD1 matches 9 bases. This CDR3 region has 15 residues. V shed 4 bases, J shed 4 bases, and the junction held 5 bases outside the gene matches. The V gene's germline CDR1 is LGHDT and CDR2 YNNKEL (reference sequence). The CDR3 DNA reads as TGTGCCAGCAGCCCGACCGGACAGGGGTACAATGAGCAGTTCTTC. It specifies CASSPTGQGYNEQFF.

The chain links TRBV3-1 (or the pseudogene TRBV3-2) to TRBJ2-7, with D perhaps TRBD1 (5 bases). The CDR3 is 13 amino acids. Trimming took off 5 bases at V and 6 bases at J, with 14 bases between the two ends. CDR1 LGHDT and CDR2 YNNKEL come from the germline V gene (reference sequence). The CDR3 is CASSARAGLEQYF. CDR3 DNA: TGTGCCAGCAGCGCCCGAGCAGGGCTCGAGCAGTACTTC.

The chain recombines TRBV4-3 with TRBJ1-1; D uncertain. Trimming took 3 bases from V and 3 from J, leaving 11 bases between them. Germline CDR1 is LGHNA and CDR2 is YSLEER. The CDR3 has 14 amino acids. The CDR3 DNA follows: TGCGCCAGCAGCCAGAGTAACAGAGACACTGAAGCTTTCTTT. It yields the protein CASSQSNRDTEAFF.

V is TRBV4-1 and J is TRBJ2-1, with 12 nucleotides matching TRBD2. The CDR3 spans 15 residues. The trim removed 3 bases at V and 9 bases at J, leaving 6 bases unmatched. The germline V gene has CDR1 MGHRA and CDR2 YSYEKL. CDR3: CASSHLAGGPTEQFF. The DNA of the CDR3 is TGCGCCAGCAGCCACCTAGCGGGGGGGCCTACTGAGCAGTTCTTC.

The CDR3 loop is CASSFRGTSRTDTQYF. In DNA, the CDR3 is TGTGCCAGCAGCTTCCGGGGGACCTCTCGCACAGATACGCAGTATTTT. J is TRBJ2-3 and V is TRBV11-2; tentatively, D is TRBD2 (6 bases). CDR1 is SGHAT and CDR2 is FQNNGV in the germline V gene. Trimming removed 3 bases at V and 1 base at J, with 14 bases between. The CDR3 runs to 16 residues.